The 9 T cell receptor beta chains below all came from one sample that was sequenced in a study of tumor and adjacent non-tumor tissue in lung cancer. This sample's RNA came from whole unsorted tissue. This non-tumor lung sample came from over 3 cm beyond the tumor edge. Three rounds of nested PCR, following a modified ARM-PCR protocol, produced the TCRbeta library. From the multiplex PCR reads, TCRdb called clonotypes with MiXCR, one entry per CDR3 protein. Altogether 98,000 or so distinct CDR3 sequences are present, 75% to 90% being singletons, with the ten largest covering under 40%. The specimen was distant non-tumor lung tissue. All receptors derive from a man aged 55-75 years with small cell lung cancer.

This clonotype appeared many times. This sequence joins TRBV30 and TRBJ2-2, with 10 bases matching TRBD2. Germline loops: CDR1 GTSNPN, CDR2 SVGIG (reference sequence). This CDR3 is built from 13 residues. J was trimmed by 7 bases and V by 4 bases; bases with no gene match: 3. CDR3 sequence (DNA): TGTGCCTGGACACAGCGGGAGGGCGGGGAGCTGTTTTTT. It translates to CAWTQREGGELFF.

About this clonotype itself: Because it lacks the conserved phenylalanine or tryptophan at the end, this CDR3 is likely a read error. The DNA is omitted, as the CDR3 cannot be located on it reliably, and the CDR3 follows TCRdb's listing. The chain joins TRBV6-1 to TRBJ2-7; TRBD1, the table's D call, lacks a check against the DNA. The CDR3 sequence runs 14 residues, both termini included. CDR1 MNHNS and CDR2 SASEGT come from the germline V gene. This CDR3 is CASSDGSGTYEHYL.

Comment on this clonotype: Here the CDR3 omits its conserved ending phenylalanine or tryptophan, so a read error is the likely source. It is unclear where the CDR3 begins or ends on the DNA, so no DNA is shown, and the CDR3 is as TCRdb lists it. The gene calls are TRBV11-1 and TRBJ2-5; the D call of TRBD1 is as the table states it, not checked on the DNA. Germline-derived CDR1 and CDR2 are SGHAT and FQDESV (reference sequence). The CDR3 is 15 amino acids in total, end residues counted. The CDR3 sequence: CVSSLALTGLETQYL.

This chain joins TRBV7-9 and TRBJ1-1; 8 nucleotides align to TRBD1. Trimming cost V 7 bases and J 12 bases; bases outside gene matches: 19. Germline values: CDR1 SEHNR, CDR2 FQNEAQ (reference sequence). This CDR3 has 15 amino acids. Written as DNA, the CDR3 is TGTGCCAGCATCATACGGAACAGGGGGTTTCTCGAATCTTTCTTT. Amino acids: CASIIRNRGFLESFF.

This clonotype was picked up one time. The chain recombines TRBV28 with TRBJ1-5, with TRBD1 as a possible D gene (6 bases). The CDR3 is 17 residues long. The germline V gene has CDR1 MDHEN and CDR2 SYDVKM. The V end was cut by 2 bases, the J end by 9 bases, with 23 bases between. DNA for the CDR3: TGTGCCAGCAGTTTAGGGTTTGGGGGGGCCGGCAGTCGGCCCCAGCATTTT. It specifies CASSLGFGGAGSRPQHF.

V and J are TRBV7-9 and TRBJ1-2; D gene unclear. CDR3 length equals 14 residues. Germline CDR1 reads SEHNR; CDR2 reads FQNEAQ (reference sequence). The ends were cut back, 7 bases at V and 4 bases at J, with 16 bases in the middle. The CDR3 loop reads CASNSSRVSYGYTF. In DNA, the CDR3 is TGTGCCAGCAACTCCAGTCGGGTCTCCTATGGCTACACCTTC.

This clonotype was recorded once. The conserved phenylalanine or tryptophan is not found at the CDR3 terminus, so this likely reflects a read error. The V and J genes are TRBV11-3 and TRBJ2-7, with a tentative D call TRBD2 (5 bases). This CDR3 contains 14 residues. Per the germline V gene, CDR1 is SGHNT and CDR2 is YENEEA. The CDR3 bases are TGTGCCAGCGGCTTCGGGGAATACTCTTACGAGCAGTACTTA. Translated, it gives CASGFGEYSYEQYL.

In its sample, this clonotype is medium-sized. J is TRBJ2-2 and V is TRBV12-3 or TRBV12-4; D is undetermined. This CDR3 has 17 residues. The V and J ends lost 2 bases and 2 bases respectively, with 15 bases between them. The CDR3 region is CASSLWQILTNTGELFF. The CDR3 coding sequence is TGTGCCAGCAGTTTATGGCAGATCCTTACTAACACCGGGGAGCTGTTTTTT.

Details on this clonotype: The conserved phenylalanine or tryptophan normally closing the CDR3 is absent here, so this likely arose from a read error. The chain has TRBV4-2 and TRBJ1-1; D is undetermined. The germline gives CDR1 LGHNA, CDR2 YNFKEQ. V was trimmed by 4 bases and J by 7 bases, leaving 16 bases between them. The CDR3 is 14 residues long. CDR3 region: CASSRLSDRGEAFC. Here the CDR3 DNA reads TGTGCCAGCAGCCGGCTATCGGACCGGGGTGAAGCTTTCTGT.